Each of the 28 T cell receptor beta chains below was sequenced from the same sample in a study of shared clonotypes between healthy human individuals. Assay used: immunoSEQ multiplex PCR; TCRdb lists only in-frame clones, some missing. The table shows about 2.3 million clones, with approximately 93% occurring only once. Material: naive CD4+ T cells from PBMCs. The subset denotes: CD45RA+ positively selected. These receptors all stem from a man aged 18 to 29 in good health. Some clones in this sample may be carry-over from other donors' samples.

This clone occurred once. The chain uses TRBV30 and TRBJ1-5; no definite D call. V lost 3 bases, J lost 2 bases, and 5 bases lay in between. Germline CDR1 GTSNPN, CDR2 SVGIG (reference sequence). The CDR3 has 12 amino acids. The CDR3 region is CAWREGNQPQHF. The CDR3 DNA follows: TGTGCCTGGAGGGAAGGCAATCAGCCCCAGCATTTT.

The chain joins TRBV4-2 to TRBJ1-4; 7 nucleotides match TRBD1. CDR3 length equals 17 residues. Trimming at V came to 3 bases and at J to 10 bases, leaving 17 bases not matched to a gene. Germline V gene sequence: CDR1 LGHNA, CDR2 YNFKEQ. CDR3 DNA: TGTGCCAGCAGCCAGACGTTCCGATCGACAGGGAGCGGAAAACTGTTTTTT. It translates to CASSQTFRSTGSGKLFF.

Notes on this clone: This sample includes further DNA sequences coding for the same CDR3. CDR3: CASSVVSGTDTQYF. CDR3 in DNA: TGTGCCAGCAGCGTAGTAAGCGGCACAGATACGCAGTATTTT. The chain links TRBV9 to TRBJ2-3, with D unresolved. Trimming stripped 0 bases from V and 1 base from J, with 6 bases between. The germline CDR1 and CDR2 sequences are SGDLS and YYNGEE. CDR3 length: 14 amino acids.

Written as DNA, the CDR3 is TGCGCCAGCAGCCCGAGGACTAGCGGGAGTCATGTTAACAATGAGCAGTTCTTC. It codes for CASSPRTSGSHVNNEQFF. This chain links TRBV5-1 with TRBJ2-1; 13 bases are shared with TRBD2. The CDR3 is 18 amino acids. Germline CDR1 is SGHRS and CDR2 is YFSETQ. J gave up 5 bases and V 4 bases, and 12 bases lay outside the gene matches.

Here the CDR3 DNA reads TGTGCCAGCAGTGACTTCCCGACTAGCGGAGGGGCAGATACGCAGTATTTT. The encoded protein is CASSDFPTSGGADTQYF. J is TRBJ2-3 and V is TRBV6-4, with TRBD2 matching over 9 bases. Germline V gene data show CDR1 as MRHNA and CDR2 as SNTAGT. The junction had 9 bases not matched to a gene; V was cut back by 1 base and J by 4 bases. CDR3 size: 17 residues.

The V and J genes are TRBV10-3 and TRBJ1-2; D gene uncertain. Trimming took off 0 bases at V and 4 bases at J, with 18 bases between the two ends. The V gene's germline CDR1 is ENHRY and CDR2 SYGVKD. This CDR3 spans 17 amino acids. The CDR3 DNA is TGTGCCATCAGTGAGTCGACGGACCACCGGGCACGCTATGGCTACACCTTC. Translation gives CAISESTDHRARYGYTF.

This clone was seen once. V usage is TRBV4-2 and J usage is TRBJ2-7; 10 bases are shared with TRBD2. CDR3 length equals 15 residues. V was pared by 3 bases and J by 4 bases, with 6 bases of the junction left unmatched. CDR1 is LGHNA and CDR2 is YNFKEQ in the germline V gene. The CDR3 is CASSHSLAGEYEQYF. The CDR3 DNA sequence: TGTGCCAGCAGCCATTCCCTAGCGGGAGAGTACGAGCAGTACTTC.

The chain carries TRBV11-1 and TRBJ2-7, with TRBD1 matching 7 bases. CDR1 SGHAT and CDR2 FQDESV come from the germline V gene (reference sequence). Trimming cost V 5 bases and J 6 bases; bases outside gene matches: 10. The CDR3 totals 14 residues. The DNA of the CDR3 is TGTGCCAGCAGCCAACGAAGGGGGCAGAGCGAGCAGTACTTC. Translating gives CASSQRRGQSEQYF.

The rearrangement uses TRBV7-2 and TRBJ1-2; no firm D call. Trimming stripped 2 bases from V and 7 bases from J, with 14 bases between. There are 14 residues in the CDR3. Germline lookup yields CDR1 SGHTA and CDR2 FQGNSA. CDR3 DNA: TGTGCCAGCAGCTTAATCCGGGAGCTCTTTGGCTACACCTTC. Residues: CASSLIRELFGYTF.

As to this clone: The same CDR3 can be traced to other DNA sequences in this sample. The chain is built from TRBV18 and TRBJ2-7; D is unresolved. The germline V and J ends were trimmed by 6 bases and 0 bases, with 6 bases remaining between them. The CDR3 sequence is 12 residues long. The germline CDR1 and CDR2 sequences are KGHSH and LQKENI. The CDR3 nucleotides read TGTGCCAGCTCCCTTAGCTCCTACGAGCAGTACTTC. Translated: CASSLSSYEQYF. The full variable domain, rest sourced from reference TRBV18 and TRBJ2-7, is NAGVMQNPRHLVRRRGQEARLRCSPMKGHSHVYWYRQLPEEGLKFMVYLQKENIIDESGMPKERFSAEFPKEGPSILRIQQVVRGDSAAYFCASSLSSYEQYFGPGTRLTVT.

The CDR3 DNA reads as TGCGCCAGCAGCCAAGCCCAACTAGCTTATACGCAGTATTTT. This sequence encodes CASSQAQLAYTQYF. The V and J genes are TRBV4-1 and TRBJ2-3, with a weak D call TRBD2 (6 bases). The V gene lost 1 base and the J gene lost 7 bases, with 12 bases spanning the gap. Per germline, CDR1 MGHRA and CDR2 YSYEKL. The CDR3 has 14 residues.

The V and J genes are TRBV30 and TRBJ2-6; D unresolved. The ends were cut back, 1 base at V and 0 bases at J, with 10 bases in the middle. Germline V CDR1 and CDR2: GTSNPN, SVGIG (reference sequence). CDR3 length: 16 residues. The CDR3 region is CAWSGGFSSGANVLTF. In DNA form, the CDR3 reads TGTGCCTGGAGTGGGGGTTTTAGCTCTGGGGCCAACGTCCTGACTTTC.

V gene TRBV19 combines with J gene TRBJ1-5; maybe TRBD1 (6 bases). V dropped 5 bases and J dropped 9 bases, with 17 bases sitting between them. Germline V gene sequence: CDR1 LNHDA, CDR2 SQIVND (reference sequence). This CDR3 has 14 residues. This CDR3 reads CASSLQDSFRPQHF. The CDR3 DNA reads TGTGCCAGTAGTCTGCAGGACAGTTTCAGGCCCCAGCATTTT.

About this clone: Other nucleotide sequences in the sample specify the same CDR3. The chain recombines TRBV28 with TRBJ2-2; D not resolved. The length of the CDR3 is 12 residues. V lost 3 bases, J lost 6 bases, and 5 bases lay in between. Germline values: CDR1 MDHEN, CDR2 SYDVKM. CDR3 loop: CASSFLSGELFF. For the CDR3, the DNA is TGTGCCAGCAGTTTTCTTTCCGGGGAGCTGTTTTTT.

The chain's CDR3 is CASTSGPGLEEEQYF. The CDR3 DNA follows: TGTGCCAGCACCTCTGGACCGGGACTAGAAGAGGAGCAGTACTTC. This chain links TRBV28 with TRBJ2-7; 8 bases agree with TRBD2. The germline gives CDR1 MDHEN, CDR2 SYDVKM. With V trimmed by 7 bases and J by 7 bases, 15 bases remained unmatched. This CDR3 is built from 15 residues.

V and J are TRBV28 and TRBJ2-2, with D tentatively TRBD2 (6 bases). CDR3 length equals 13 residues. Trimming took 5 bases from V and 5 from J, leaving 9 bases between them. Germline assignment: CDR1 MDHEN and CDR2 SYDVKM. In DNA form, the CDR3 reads TGTGCCAGCAGTGTCGGGACTACCGGGGAGCTGTTTTTT. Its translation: CASSVGTTGELFF. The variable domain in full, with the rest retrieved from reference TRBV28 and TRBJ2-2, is DVKVTQSSRYLVKRTGEKVFLECVQDMDHENMFWYRQDPGLGLRLIYFSYDVKMKEKGDIPEGYSVSREKKERFSLILESASTNQTSMYLCASSVGTTGELFFGEGSRLTVL.

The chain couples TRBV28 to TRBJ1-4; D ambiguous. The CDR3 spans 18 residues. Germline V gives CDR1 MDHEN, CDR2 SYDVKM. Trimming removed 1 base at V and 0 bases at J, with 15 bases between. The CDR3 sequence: CASSLSGVTLATNEKLFF. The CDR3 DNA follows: TGTGCCAGCAGTTTATCAGGCGTCACCCTTGCAACTAATGAAAAACTGTTTTTT.

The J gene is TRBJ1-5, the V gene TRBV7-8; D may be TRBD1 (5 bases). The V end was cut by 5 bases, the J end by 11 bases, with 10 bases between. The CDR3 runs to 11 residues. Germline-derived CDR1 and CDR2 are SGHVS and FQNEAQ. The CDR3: CASSPGQAQHF. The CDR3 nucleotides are TGTGCCAGCAGCCCCGGACAAGCCCAGCATTTT. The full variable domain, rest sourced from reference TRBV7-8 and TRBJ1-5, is GAGVSQSPRYKVAKRGQDVALRCDPISGHVSLFWYQQALGQGPEFLTYFQNEAQLDKSGLPSDRFFAERPEGSVSTLKIQRTQQEDSAVYLCASSPGQAQHFGDGTRLSIL.

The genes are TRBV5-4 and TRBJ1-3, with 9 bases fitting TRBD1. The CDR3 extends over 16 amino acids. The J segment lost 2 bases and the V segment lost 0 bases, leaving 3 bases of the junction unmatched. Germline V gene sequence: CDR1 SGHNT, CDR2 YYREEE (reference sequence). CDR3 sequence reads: CASSLAWTGAGNTIYF. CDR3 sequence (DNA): TGTGCCAGCAGCTTGGCGTGGACAGGGGCTGGAAACACCATATATTTT.

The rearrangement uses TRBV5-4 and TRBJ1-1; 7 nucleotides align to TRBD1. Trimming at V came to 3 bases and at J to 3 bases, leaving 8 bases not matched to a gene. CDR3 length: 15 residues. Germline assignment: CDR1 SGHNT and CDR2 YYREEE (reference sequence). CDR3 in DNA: TGTGCCAGCAGCTCCGCCAAACAGGGGTACACTGAAGCTTTCTTT. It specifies CASSSAKQGYTEAFF.

The CDR3 protein is CASSLASLGGYLKLFF. The CDR3 DNA reads TGTGCCAGCAGCTTGGCCTCTCTGGGTGGATACCTCAAACTGTTTTTT. This chain joins TRBV5-8 and TRBJ1-4; no firm D call. V was shortened by 0 bases and J by 11 bases, with 20 bases between the two germline ends. Germline V lookup: CDR1 SGHTS, CDR2 YDEGEE. CDR3 length: 16 residues.

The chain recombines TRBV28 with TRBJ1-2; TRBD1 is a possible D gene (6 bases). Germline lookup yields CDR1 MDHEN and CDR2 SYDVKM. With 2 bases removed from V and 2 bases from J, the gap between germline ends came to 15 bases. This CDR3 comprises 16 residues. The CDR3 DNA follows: TGTGCCAGCAGTTTAGGGGGGGCCGCACCAAACTATGGCTACACCTTC. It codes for CASSLGGAAPNYGYTF.

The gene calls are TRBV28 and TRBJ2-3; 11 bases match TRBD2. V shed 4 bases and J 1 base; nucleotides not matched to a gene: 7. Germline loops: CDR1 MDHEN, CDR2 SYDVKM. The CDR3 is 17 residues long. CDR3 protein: CASSSSLLAGGTDTQYF. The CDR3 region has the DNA TGTGCCAGCAGTTCGTCACTACTAGCGGGAGGCACAGATACGCAGTATTTT.

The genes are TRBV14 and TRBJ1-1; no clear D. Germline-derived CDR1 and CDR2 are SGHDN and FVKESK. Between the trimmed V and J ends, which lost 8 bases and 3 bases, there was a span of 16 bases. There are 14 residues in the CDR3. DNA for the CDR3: TGTGCCAGCCTGGAGGGAAGTGAGCACACTGAAGCTTTCTTT. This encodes CASLEGSEHTEAFF.

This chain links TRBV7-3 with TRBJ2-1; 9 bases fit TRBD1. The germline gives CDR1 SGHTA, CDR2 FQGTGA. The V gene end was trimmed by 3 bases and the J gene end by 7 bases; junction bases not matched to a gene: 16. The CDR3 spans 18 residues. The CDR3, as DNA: TGTGCCAGCAGCTTTTCTTCAGACCGGGACAGGGTAGGGAATGAGCAGTTCTTC. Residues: CASSFSSDRDRVGNEQFF. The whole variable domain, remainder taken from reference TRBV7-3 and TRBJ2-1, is GAGVSQTPSNKVTEKGKYVELRCDPISGHTALYWYRQSLGQGPEFLIYFQGTGAADDSGLPNDRFFAVRPEGSVSTLKIQRTERGDSAVYLCASSFSSDRDRVGNEQFFGPGTRLTVL.

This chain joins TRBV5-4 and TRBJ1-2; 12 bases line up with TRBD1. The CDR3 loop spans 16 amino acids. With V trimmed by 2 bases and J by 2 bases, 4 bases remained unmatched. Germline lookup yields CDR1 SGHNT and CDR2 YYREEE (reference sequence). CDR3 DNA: TGTGCCAGCAGCTTAGGGACAGGGGGCTTGAACTATGGCTACACCTTC. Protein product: CASSLGTGGLNYGYTF.

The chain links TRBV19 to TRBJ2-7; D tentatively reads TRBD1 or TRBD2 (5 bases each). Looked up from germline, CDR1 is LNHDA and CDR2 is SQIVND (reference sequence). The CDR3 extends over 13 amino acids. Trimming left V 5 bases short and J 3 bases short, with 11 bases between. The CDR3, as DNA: TGTGCCAGTAGTTATCCGGGGCGCTACGAGCAGTACTTC. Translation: CASSYPGRYEQYF.

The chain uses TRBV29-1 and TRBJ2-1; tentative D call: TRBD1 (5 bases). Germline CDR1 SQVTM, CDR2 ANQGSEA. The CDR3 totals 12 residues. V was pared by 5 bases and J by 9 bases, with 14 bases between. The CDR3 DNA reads TGCAGCGTTCCCCTAGACAGTCTTGAGCAGTTCTTC. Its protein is CSVPLDSLEQFF.